This T cell receptor beta chain was obtained from a study of blood T cell repertoires in COVID-19. Study at large: Spain, Italy and the United States supplied samples that represented acute and convalescent COVID-19.

In the authors' methods: Using reference gene primer amplification, nucleated cell counts were estimated. Some clones are missing from TCRdb's copy, which holds only in-frame ones; the method was immunoSEQ multiplex PCR. For V, J and clone size, that table is used; D and trimming come from the DNA. The sample lists approximately 170,000 clones, around nine tenths occurring once. This TCR came from a man younger than 35 with active or convalescent COVID-19. Sequences were obtained from peripheral blood.

The CDR3, as DNA: TGTGCCAGCAGCCTCGGGTTGATCGGGGATACGCAGTATTTT. As protein: CASSLGLIGDTQYF. The chain couples TRBV7-9 to TRBJ2-3; D uncertain. The CDR3 is 14 amino acids. Trimming removed 5 bases from V and 6 bases from J, with 15 bases in between. Germline V gene data show CDR1 as SEHNR and CDR2 as FQNEAQ (reference sequence).